This T cell receptor (beta chain) was recovered during a study of shared clonotypes between healthy human individuals. The wider study: Researchers assigned three CD4 naive, three CD4 memory, two CD8 naive and one CD8 memory plate to each donor.

Generated by immunoSEQ multiplex PCR, the TCRdb table keeps only in-frame clones and is missing some. The table shows roughly 1,600,000 clones, with around 98.5% occurring only once. V dropped 5 bases and J dropped 0 bases, with 10 bases sitting between them. This CDR3 comprises 15 residues. Germline CDR1 is MNHNY and CDR2 is SVGAGI (reference sequence). The chain carries TRBV6-6 and TRBJ2-2, with TRBD1 as a possible D gene (6 bases). The sample taken for sequencing was naive CD4+ T cells sorted from blood. Sample subset: CD45RA+ positively selected. This sequence originates from a man aged 25 to 40 in good health. In DNA, the CDR3 is TGTGCCAGCAGTGGGACACAGACGAACACCGGGGAGCTGTTTTTT. As protein: CASSGTQTNTGELFF.